This TCR beta chain was retrieved from a study of blood T cell repertoires in COVID-19. The overall study: The study drew acute and convalescent COVID-19 samples from the United States, Italy and Spain. PBMCs, B-cell-depleted T cells, or T cells were the source of the cDNA or gDNA that made up the material.

In the original analysis: Reference gene primers were amplified, and this amplification served to estimate nucleated cell counts. Clones were sequenced by immunoSEQ multiplex PCR, and TCRdb holds only the in-frame ones, with some missing. The DNA was the basis for D and trimming; V, J and clone size are from that table. The data show roughly 120,000 clones, with roughly 86% seen just once and 4% to 5% held by the top ten. The V segment lost 0 bases and the J segment 2 bases; nucleotides outside the gene matches: 4. This CDR3 has 16 amino acids. Germline loops: CDR1 LGHNA, CDR2 YSLEER. Specimen: peripheral blood. The chain employs TRBV4-3 and TRBJ1-2, with 9 bases lining up with TRBD1. The clonotype was recovered from a man aged 35-49 years with acute or convalescent COVID-19. CDR3 amino acids: CASSQDVGQGNYGYTF. In DNA, the CDR3 is TGCGCCAGCAGCCAAGATGTCGGACAGGGGAACTATGGCTACACCTTC.